This T cell receptor beta chain originates from a study of CD8+ T cells in alopecia areata. Reverse transcribed after extraction, RNA yielded cDNA as the sequencing template. Data came from immunoSEQ multiplex PCR; TCRdb stores just in-frame clones and leaves some out. The repertoire holds about 170,000 clones, 58% seen once, with around 15% in the top ten. V was clipped by 3 bases and J by 3 bases, with 9 bases between them. The CDR3 totals 14 residues. Germline CDR1 and CDR2: SGHRS and YFSETQ. Treatment given: oral pan-JAK inhibitor, 5-10 mg twice daily. The investigators collected lesional scalp punch biopsies and peripheral blood from alopecia areata patients.

This sequence joins TRBV5-1 and TRBJ2-2, with D possibly called TRBD1 or TRBD2 (5 bases each). The origin of this receptor is a human donor with alopecia areata. Here the sequenced sample was CD4+ T cells sorted from blood, taken at approximately week 56, from a patient treated with tofacitinib. In DNA, the CDR3 is TGCGCCAGCAGCTCCGGGACCTACACCGGGGAGCTGTTTTTT. Protein product: CASSSGTYTGELFF.